This T cell receptor beta chain was profiled in a study of T cell responses to AZD1222 COVID-19 vaccine. About this clone itself: What it binds is unknown.

Germline V gene data show CDR1 as SGHTS and CDR2 as YDEGEE. Trimming left V 1 base short and J 0 bases short, with 16 bases between. CDR3 size: 17 residues. Regarding the study as a whole: Of the AZD1222 recipients, only 5 to 7 were seropositive at baseline. Repertoire collection took place solely once the T cell response had peaked. Females outnumbered males among donors, who were mostly white British; clonal diversity was possibly underestimated.

The table came from immunoSEQ multiplex PCR; TCRdb's copy has only in-frame clones and leaves some out. The table has around 160,000 clones, under 95% seen once. The origin of this receptor is an adult in good health. The material was peripheral blood, obtained on day 0 of AZD1222 vaccination. The rearrangement links TRBV5-8 to TRBJ1-2; TRBD1 might be the D (5 bases). The CDR3 DNA follows: TGTGCCAGCAGCTTGCGAGACAGAATCAGTCCTAACTATGGCTACACCTTC. Its protein is CASSLRDRISPNYGYTF.